The 19 T cell receptor beta chains below come from one sample, sequenced in a study of shared clonotypes between healthy human individuals. Measured with immunoSEQ multiplex PCR; TCRdb has only the in-frame clones, and not every one. Of fewer than 1.8 million clones in the sample, approximately 98.5% were seen once. The sample taken for sequencing was naive CD4+ T cells sorted from blood. Indicated subset: CD45RA+ positively selected. The receptor source for this set is a man aged 25 to 40 in good health.

The chain recombines TRBV10-2 with TRBJ2-1; 7 bases map to TRBD2. CDR3 length: 16 amino acids. The V gene end was trimmed by 10 bases and the J gene end by 7 bases; junction bases not matched to a gene: 19. Germline CDR1 is WSHSY and CDR2 is SAAADI. In nucleotides, the CDR3 is TGCGCCATCTTGCCTTGGGGGGAGGGACTTTGGAATGAGCAGTTCTTC. Protein product: CAILPWGEGLWNEQFF.

This rearrangement joins TRBV5-6 to TRBJ2-6, with D hard to call. With 6 bases removed from V and 2 bases from J, the gap between germline ends came to 6 bases. The CDR3 contains 13 residues. From germline, CDR1 is SGHDT and CDR2 YYEEEE. CDR3 DNA sequence: TGTGCCAGCACCCAGGCTGGGGCCAACGTCCTGACTTTC. It encodes CASTQAGANVLTF.

This clone was seen only once. The CDR3 DNA is TGTGCCAGCAGCCTGGGGGGGGCTGAAGCTTTCTTT. It encodes CASSLGGAEAFF. The chain couples TRBV2 to TRBJ1-1; maybe TRBD1 (5 bases). Between the trimmed V and J ends, which lost 6 bases and 6 bases, there was a span of 11 bases. The length of the CDR3 is 12 residues. Germline-derived CDR1 and CDR2 are SNHLY and FYNNEI.

V usage is TRBV28 and J usage is TRBJ2-5; D is possibly TRBD1 (6 bases). CDR1 and CDR2 (germline): MDHEN, SYDVKM. V shed 2 bases and J shed 6 bases, with 10 bases lying between them. This CDR3 is 13 amino acids long. CDR3 sequence (DNA): TGTGCCAGCAGTTTACTGGGGGCTCAGACCCAGTACTTC. Amino acids: CASSLLGAQTQYF.

This chain links TRBV10-3 with TRBJ2-3; 10 bases are a match to TRBD2. Germline trimming cut 2 bases from V and 1 base from J; bases unmatched to any gene: 3. The CDR3 extends over 16 amino acids. The germline gives CDR1 ENHRY, CDR2 SYGVKD. This chain's CDR3 is CAISEGGLAGTDTQYF. Here the CDR3 DNA reads TGTGCCATCAGTGAGGGAGGACTAGCGGGCACAGATACGCAGTATTTT.

The rearrangement uses TRBV5-1 and TRBJ2-1; D ambiguous. Germline assignment: CDR1 SGHRS and CDR2 YFSETQ. V lost 4 bases and J lost 3, with 17 bases in between. The CDR3 has 16 amino acids. CDR3 sequence reads: CASSPPGSSYYNEQFF. The CDR3, as DNA: TGCGCCAGCAGCCCCCCGGGTAGCTCCTACTACAATGAGCAGTTCTTC.

The chain employs TRBV27 and TRBJ2-7; 13 nucleotides match TRBD2. The germline gives CDR1 MNHEY, CDR2 SMNVEV (reference sequence). After removal of 3 bases from V and 0 bases from J, the junction contained 5 bases not matched to a gene. There are 17 residues in the CDR3. CDR3 in amino acids: CASSFMRTSGSSYEQYF. The CDR3 nucleotides read TGTGCCAGCAGTTTTATGAGGACTAGCGGGAGCTCCTACGAGCAGTACTTC.

The chain uses TRBV29-1 and TRBJ2-7; TRBD2 matches 8 bases. The trim removed 4 bases at V and 4 bases at J, leaving 9 bases unmatched. The germline V gene encodes CDR1 SQVTM and CDR2 ANQGSEA. CDR3 size: 14 residues. DNA of the CDR3: TGCAGCGTTGGGGTCGGGGGGGCCAGGTACGAGCAGTACTTC. The encoded protein is CSVGVGGARYEQYF.

The chain combines TRBV18 with TRBJ1-2; no reliable D call. This CDR3 comprises 13 residues. V was pared by 5 bases and J by 1 base, with 8 bases between. CDR1 and CDR2 (germline): KGHSH, LQKENI. In nucleotides, the CDR3 is TGTGCCAGCTCAGAGTCGGATAACTATGGCTACACCTTC. This gives the protein CASSESDNYGYTF.

This rearrangement joins TRBV18 to TRBJ1-1; tentatively, D is TRBD1 (5 bases). The CDR3 contains 14 residues. Germline loops: CDR1 KGHSH, CDR2 LQKENI. The V end was cut by 0 bases, the J end by 3 bases, with 8 bases between. The CDR3 spells CASSPPQGYTEAFF. The CDR3 DNA is TGTGCCAGCTCACCACCGCAGGGATACACTGAAGCTTTCTTT.

The chain joins TRBV4-2 to TRBJ2-1; 8 bases agree with TRBD2. Germline CDR1 LGHNA, CDR2 YNFKEQ. Trimming removed 2 bases from V and 0 bases from J; junction bases left unmatched: 3. There are 16 residues in the CDR3. The CDR3 protein is CASSQKAGDSYNEQFF. The CDR3 coding sequence is TGTGCCAGCAGCCAAAAAGCGGGAGACTCCTACAATGAGCAGTTCTTC.

As DNA, the CDR3 is TGTGCCAGCAGCGTTTGGGACAGGGCCTACGAGCAGTACTTC. It yields the protein CASSVWDRAYEQYF. The V gene is TRBV11-2, the J gene TRBJ2-7, with 9 bases matching TRBD1. There are 14 residues in the CDR3. Germline V gives CDR1 SGHAT, CDR2 FQNNGV. The J segment lost 2 bases and the V segment lost 5 bases, leaving 4 bases of the junction unmatched. Full variable domain (missing parts from reference TRBV11-2 and TRBJ2-7): EAGVAQSPRYKIIEKRQSVAFWCNPISGHATLYWYQQILGQGPKLLIQFQNNGVVDDSQLPKDRFSAERLKGVDSTLKIQPAKLEDSAVYLCASSVWDRAYEQYFGPGTRLTVT.

The V gene is TRBV27, the J gene TRBJ1-5; 8 bases fit TRBD1. Germline V gives CDR1 MNHEY, CDR2 SMNVEV (reference sequence). Losses at the gene ends were 5 bases for V and 0 bases for J; bases not matched to a gene: 12. There are 18 residues in the CDR3. The CDR3 here is CASSPTGTGHYSNQPQHF. Written as DNA, the CDR3 is TGTGCCAGCAGTCCCACCGGGACAGGCCATTATAGCAATCAGCCCCAGCATTTT.

The J gene is TRBJ2-2, the V gene TRBV19; tentative D call: TRBD1 (5 bases). Trimming left V 5 bases short and J 7 bases short, with 17 bases between. This CDR3 has 15 residues. Per germline, CDR1 LNHDA and CDR2 SQIVND (reference sequence). For the CDR3, the DNA is TGTGCCAGTAGTCCAGGGCCACGAAATAGCGGGGAGCTGTTTTTT. Residues: CASSPGPRNSGELFF. The whole variable domain, remainder taken from reference TRBV19 and TRBJ2-2, is DGGITQSPKYLFRKEGQNVTLSCEQNLNHDAMYWYRQDPGQGLRLIYYSQIVNDFQKGDIAEGYSVSREKKESFPLTVTSAQKNPTAFYLCASSPGPRNSGELFFGEGSRLTVL.

V usage is TRBV18 and J usage is TRBJ2-2; possible D gene TRBD2, 6 bases. Trimming removed 0 bases at V and 1 base at J, with 9 bases between. The CDR3 loop spans 16 amino acids. Per germline, CDR1 KGHSH and CDR2 LQKENI. The CDR3 bases are TGTGCCAGCTCACCACCTAACGGGGGGAACACCGGGGAGCTGTTTTTT. Its protein product is CASSPPNGGNTGELFF.

This clone was seen only once. CDR3 loop: CASSLGGQGIEKLFF. CDR3 nucleotides: TGTGCCAGCAGCTTGGGGGGACAGGGTATCGAAAAACTGTTTTTT. This sequence joins TRBV28 and TRBJ1-4, with 9 positions matching TRBD1. Germline CDR1 is MDHEN and CDR2 is SYDVKM. This CDR3 spans 15 amino acids. J gave up 8 bases and V 6 bases, and 10 bases lay outside the gene matches.

The chain recombines TRBV10-1 with TRBJ2-2, with a tentative D call TRBD2 (6 bases). CDR1 WNHNN and CDR2 SYGVQD come from the germline V gene (reference sequence). V shed 7 bases and J shed 2 bases, with 11 bases lying between them. This CDR3 contains 14 residues. For the CDR3, the DNA is TGCGCCAGCATGAAAGCGGGTAACACCGGGGAGCTGTTTTTT. Its protein is CASMKAGNTGELFF.

This clone was recorded once. The gene calls are TRBV5-1 and TRBJ2-1; TRBD1 matches 7 bases. V shed 0 bases, J shed 8 bases, and the junction held 8 bases outside the gene matches. Germline assignment: CDR1 SGHRS and CDR2 YFSETQ. CDR3 length: 15 amino acids. CDR3 sequence: CASSLVLGGNDEQFF. CDR3 bases: TGCGCCAGCAGCTTGGTATTAGGGGGCAACGATGAGCAGTTCTTC.

The chain carries TRBV2 and TRBJ2-7; D gene uncertain. V gave up 2 bases and J gave up 9 bases, with 23 bases separating them. CDR3 length: 16 residues. Per the germline V gene, CDR1 is SNHLY and CDR2 is FYNNEI. The CDR3 nucleotides are TGTGCCAGCAGTGAATTTCCGGGTAGCCCCAAGAACGGGCAGTACTTC. Protein product: CASSEFPGSPKNGQYF.